This T cell receptor beta chain was sequenced in a study of T-cell reconstitution after alpha-beta-depleted transplantation in children. Molecular barcoding with unique molecular identifiers was used for the TCRbeta library. TCRdb redid the calling of the PCR reads with MiXCR, one entry per CDR3 protein. The sample contains about 420,000 distinct CDR3 sequences, roughly 17% of which appear only once. The specimen was PBMCs, mostly from graft donor cells, collected 360 days after TCRalphabeta/CD19-depleted stem cell transplant. The receptor's source is a boy less than two years old who had a stem cell transplant for Wiskott-Aldrich syndrome, so the T cells may come from the graft donor.

CDR3 amino acids: CASSLGVNTPKDEQYF. For the CDR3, the DNA is TGTGCCAGCAGCTTAGGCGTGAATACCCCGAAGGACGAGCAGTACTTC. This chain connects TRBV7-8 to TRBJ2-7; D gene uncertain. Germline-derived CDR1 and CDR2 are SGHVS and FQNEAQ. V was cut by 1 base and J by 5 bases, with 18 bases left in between. The CDR3 is 16 residues long.